These 25 T cell receptor beta chains share one sample of origin, sequenced in a study of T cells in Graves' hyperthyroidism and ophthalmopathy. The CDR3 regions of TCR beta were amplified from RNA transcripts. When the TCR CDR3 underwent first-round RT-PCR, the HTBI primer set was used. A single record per CDR3 protein comes from TCRdb applying MiXCR to the multiplex PCR reads. Of fewer than 800,000 distinct CDR3 sequences listed, 15% to 20% are singletons. What was sequenced was blood. Receptor source: a man aged 18 to 29 with Graves' hyperthyroidism.

The rearrangement links TRBV11-1 to TRBJ2-6; weak D call: TRBD2 (6 bases). CDR1 and CDR2 from the germline V gene are SGHAT and FQDESV (reference sequence). With 4 bases removed from V and 0 bases from J, the gap between germline ends came to 13 bases. The CDR3 consists of 17 residues. The CDR3 DNA follows: TGTGCCAGCAGCTCCGTCGGAGGGATCTCTGGGGCCAACGTCCTGACTTTC. Encoded protein: CASSSVGGISGANVLTF. The whole variable domain, filled in from reference TRBV11-1 and TRBJ2-6, reads EAEVAQSPRYKITEKSQAVAFWCDPISGHATLYWYRQILGQGPELLVQFQDESVVDDSQLPKDRFSAERLKGVDSTLKIQPAELGDSAMYLCASSSVGGISGANVLTFGAGSRLTVL.

This clonotype appeared a few times. This chain connects TRBV5-1 to TRBJ2-3, with D unclear. In germline, CDR1 is SGHRS, CDR2 YFSETQ. V was cut by 4 bases and J by 3 bases, with 12 bases left in between. The CDR3 consists of 14 residues. The CDR3 is CASSTEDGTDTQYF. DNA for the CDR3: TGCGCCAGCAGCACTGAAGACGGGACAGATACGCAGTATTTT.

The V gene is TRBV6-1, the J gene TRBJ1-4; unclear D gene. Deletions cut 7 bases from V and 4 bases from J, with 13 bases between. CDR1 is MNHNS, CDR2 SASEGT, per germline. CDR3 length: 14 amino acids. CDR3 residues: CASTMEGSNEKLFF. The CDR3 region has the DNA TGTGCCAGCACCATGGAAGGGAGTAATGAAAAACTGTTTTTT.

Concerning this clonotype itself: At one end, the junction sequence differs from germline, possibly due to a read error. The gene calls are TRBV20-1 and TRBJ2-7; D is undetermined. This CDR3 spans 13 amino acids. The germline V gene has CDR1 DFQATT and CDR2 SNEGSKA (reference sequence). Written as DNA, the CDR3 is TGCAGTGCTGGCGGAAGGATCACCCACGAACAGTACTTC. This codes for CSAGGRITHEQYF.

This chain's CDR3 is CASSPEAGADTQYF. In DNA form, the CDR3 reads TGTGCCAGCTCACCAGAGGCGGGAGCAGATACGCAGTATTTT. The V call is TRBV18, the J call TRBJ2-3; the match to TRBD2 covers 7 bases. Germline V gives CDR1 KGHSH, CDR2 LQKENI. Trimming took 2 bases from V and 4 from J; bases not matched to a gene: 3. This CDR3 spans 14 amino acids.

The chain recombines TRBV6-1 with TRBJ1-5; D is uncertain. The CDR3 loop spans 16 amino acids. V lost 2 bases and J lost 7, with 18 bases in between. In germline, CDR1 is MNHNS, CDR2 SASEGT. Here the CDR3 reads CASSEMNRALGQPQHF. CDR3 in DNA: TGTGCCAGCAGTGAAATGAATCGGGCCTTGGGCCAGCCCCAGCATTTT.

This clonotype was recorded a few times. This chain joins TRBV10-3 and TRBJ2-2; D uncertain. The CDR3 spans 15 residues. V dropped 10 bases and J dropped 0 bases, with 15 bases sitting between them. The germline CDR1 and CDR2 sequences are ENHRY and SYGVKD. The CDR3 loop reads CATYSRETNTGELFF. In DNA form, the CDR3 reads TGTGCCACCTATAGTCGCGAGACGAACACCGGGGAGCTGTTTTTT.

This clonotype was found many times. The chain employs TRBV7-2 and TRBJ2-7; tentatively, D is TRBD1 (6 bases). Trimming cost V 5 bases and J 3 bases, with 8 bases left between them. This CDR3 is built from 12 residues. Germline V gene lookup returns CDR1 SGHTA and CDR2 FQGNSA. This chain's CDR3 is CASSMDSYEQYF. CDR3 nucleotide sequence: TGTGCCAGCAGCATGGACAGCTACGAGCAGTACTTC. Drawing the rest from reference TRBV7-2 and TRBJ2-7, the complete variable domain is GAGVSQSPSNKVTEKGKDVELRCDPISGHTALYWYRQSLGQGLEFLIYFQGNSAPDKSGLPSDRFSAERTGGSVSTLTIQRTQQEDSAVYLCASSMDSYEQYFGPGTRLTVT.

This clonotype was seen many times. The CDR3 nucleotides read TGTGCCAGCAGCCCTAGCGGGAGAAATGAGCAGTTCTTC. Translating it yields CASSPSGRNEQFF. V gene TRBV6-2 or TRBV6-3 combines with J gene TRBJ2-1; TRBD2 aligns across 10 bases. Germline V gene lookup returns CDR1 MNHEY and CDR2 SVGEGT. The junction had 3 bases not matched to a gene; V was cut back by 6 bases and J by 7 bases. This CDR3 is built from 13 residues.

The chain joins TRBV28 to TRBJ2-1; D uncertain. The CDR3 loop spans 16 amino acids. Germline-derived CDR1 and CDR2 are MDHEN and SYDVKM. Deletions cut 4 bases from V and 9 bases from J, with 22 bases between. The CDR3: CASSSSRAGATSEQFF. CDR3 sequence (DNA): TGTGCCAGCAGTTCCTCCCGTGCCGGAGCCACCAGTGAGCAGTTCTTC.

This rearrangement joins TRBV2 to TRBJ2-2; D ambiguous. The CDR3 has 11 residues. Germline CDR1 reads SNHLY; CDR2 reads FYNNEI. V was cut by 10 bases and J by 2 bases, with 5 bases left in between. The CDR3 DNA follows: TGTGCCACTACTAACACCGGGGAGCTGTTTTTT. This translates into CATTNTGELFF.

This clonotype has a count of ten or more. The J gene is TRBJ2-1, the V gene TRBV2, with 9 nucleotides matching TRBD1. The CDR3 contains 15 residues. V shed 2 bases, J shed 6 bases, and the junction held 5 bases outside the gene matches. Germline V gene data show CDR1 as SNHLY and CDR2 as FYNNEI. CDR3 sequence (DNA): TGTGCCAGCAGTGAAATTAGGACAGGGGTCAATGAGCAGTTCTTC. Translation gives CASSEIRTGVNEQFF.

This clonotype has just a few counts. The chain carries TRBV20-1 and TRBJ1-5, with D possibly TRBD1 on 5 matching bases. CDR1 is DFQATT, CDR2 SNEGSKA, per germline (reference sequence). Trimming removed 6 bases from V and 3 bases from J, with 21 bases in between. The CDR3 covers 16 residues. CDR3 sequence: CSAPIGAGLDNQPQHF. CDR3 sequence (DNA): TGCAGTGCCCCCATCGGGGCGGGGTTGGACAATCAGCCCCAGCATTTT.

Turning to this clonotype: A much larger clone is a single base away; this may be a read error. The V gene is TRBV7-2, the J gene TRBJ2-7, with D unresolved. The DNA end lines up better with TRBJ2-1; the J call may be wrong. The CDR3 has 15 amino acids. Germline CDR1 reads SGHTA; CDR2 reads FQGNSA. The CDR3 sequence: CASSFGWSRGYEQFF. The CDR3 DNA is TGTGCCAGCAGCTTCGGGTGGTCTAGAGGCTACGAGCAGTTCTTC.

This clonotype was seen ten or more times. V gene TRBV12-3 or TRBV12-4 combines with J gene TRBJ2-2; a possible D gene is TRBD1 (6 bases). Trimming took 6 bases from V and 0 from J, leaving 14 bases between them. This CDR3 region has 16 residues. The CDR3 bases are TGTGCCAGCAGAGCCGGGACACCATCGAACACCGGGGAGCTGTTTTTT. Protein: CASRAGTPSNTGELFF.

This clonotype showed up many times. The V and J genes are TRBV3-1 and TRBJ2-5; D remains unclear. Trimming removed 4 bases from V and 5 bases from J, with 14 bases in between. Germline lookup yields CDR1 LGHDT and CDR2 YNNKEL (reference sequence). The CDR3 has 14 amino acids. CDR3 sequence reads: CASSPRAAGETQYF. The CDR3 nucleotides are TGTGCCAGCAGCCCCCGGGCAGCTGGGGAGACCCAGTACTTC.

Ten or more counts support this clonotype. The rearrangement joins TRBV3-1 to TRBJ2-3; D remains unclear. Germline lookup yields CDR1 LGHDT and CDR2 YNNKEL (reference sequence). Trimming pared 0 bases from V and 6 bases from J, leaving 16 bases between. The CDR3 is made up of 16 amino acids. The CDR3 region is CASSQEGTAKRDTQYF. The DNA of the CDR3 is TGTGCCAGCAGCCAAGAGGGAACGGCTAAGAGGGATACGCAGTATTTT.

For the CDR3, the DNA is TGTGCCAGCAGGGGACTAGCGGGACCAACCGGCACCTACGAGCAGTACTTC. Its translation is CASRGLAGPTGTYEQYF. This chain uses TRBV6-2 or TRBV6-3 with TRBJ2-7, with 13 bases lining up with TRBD2. Germline V CDR1 and CDR2: MNHEY, SVGEGT. The CDR3 loop spans 17 amino acids. J was trimmed by 2 bases and V by 6 bases; bases with no gene match: 10.

The chain is built from TRBV10-3 and TRBJ1-2; the D is unclear. The CDR3 covers 12 residues. The germline V and J ends were trimmed by 4 bases and 10 bases, with 13 bases remaining between them. Germline loops: CDR1 ENHRY, CDR2 SYGVKD. The CDR3 DNA follows: TGTGCCATCAGTGGTTCGGGTCCAGACTACACCTTC. This translates into CAISGSGPDYTF.

In this sample, this clonotype turned up many times. The CDR3 DNA sequence: TGTGCCTGGGCTGGGGAAGCTAGCGGGACCTACTCCTACGAGCAGTACTTC. It translates to CAWAGEASGTYSYEQYF. The genes are TRBV30 and TRBJ2-7, with 9 bases fitting TRBD2. V dropped 5 bases and J dropped 0; count of bases not matched to a gene: 14. The CDR3 runs to 17 residues. Germline CDR1 and CDR2: GTSNPN and SVGIG (reference sequence).

The rearrangement joins TRBV9 to TRBJ2-7; D may be TRBD1 or TRBD2 (6 bases each). This CDR3 spans 15 amino acids. In germline, CDR1 is SGDLS, CDR2 YYNGEE. Trimming cost V 0 bases and J 3 bases, with 13 bases left between them. The CDR3 DNA follows: TGTGCCAGCAGCGTAGCCCCAGGGGACTTCTACGAGCAGTACTTC. Its translation is CASSVAPGDFYEQYF. The full variable domain, in which reference TRBV9 and TRBJ2-7 provide the parts outside the CDR3, is DSGVTQTPKHLITATGQRVTLRCSPRSGDLSVYWYQQSLDQGLQFLIQYYNGEERAKGNILERFSAQQFPDLHSELNLSSLELGDSALYFCASSVAPGDFYEQYFGPGTRLTVT.

This clonotype was counted many times. V is TRBV12-5 and J is TRBJ2-7; maybe TRBD2 (7 bases). V was clipped by 6 bases and J by 2 bases, with 14 bases between them. CDR1 is LGHNT and CDR2 is FRNRAP in the germline V gene. The CDR3 is made up of 14 amino acids. The CDR3 region has the DNA TGTGCTAGTGGCCTCACAGGGACTACCTACGAGCAGTACTTC. Protein sequence: CASGLTGTTYEQYF.

The rearrangement joins TRBV5-4 to TRBJ2-3; no firm D call. Trimming cost V 0 bases and J 2 bases, with 10 bases left between them. CDR1 SGHNT and CDR2 YYREEE come from the germline V gene (reference sequence). This CDR3 has 15 amino acids. The CDR3 DNA reads as TGTGCCAGCAGCTTGGAGGGCACGGCCACAGATACGCAGTATTTT. Protein: CASSLEGTATDTQYF.

This clonotype was observed many times. This sequence joins TRBV28 and TRBJ2-7; 10 bases map to TRBD1. The junction had 6 bases not matched to a gene; V was cut back by 8 bases and J by 2 bases. Germline CDR1 reads MDHEN; CDR2 reads SYDVKM. This CDR3 has 14 residues. CDR3 sequence (DNA): TGTGCCAGCGGGACAGGGGTCCCCACCTACGAGCAGTACTTC. This gives the protein CASGTGVPTYEQYF.

This clonotype has at least ten counts. The chain links TRBV29-1 to TRBJ2-5; tentatively, D is TRBD1 (6 bases). V was shortened by 6 bases and J by 1 base, with 12 bases between the two germline ends. This CDR3 is built from 13 residues. The germline CDR1 and CDR2 sequences are SQVTM and ANQGSEA. The CDR3 DNA reads as TGCAGCGTCTACCGGACAGCCCAAGAGACCCAGTACTTC. Its protein is CSVYRTAQETQYF. The whole variable domain, filled in from reference TRBV29-1 and TRBJ2-5, reads SAVISQKPSRDICQRGTSLTIQCQVDSQVTMMFWYRQQPGQSLTLIATANQGSEATYESGFVIDKFPISRPNLTFSTLTVSNMSPEDSSIYLCSVYRTAQETQYFGPGTRLLVL.